Shown below are 24 T cell receptor beta chains from a single sample sequenced in a study of T cells after yellow fever vaccination. MiXCR was run by TCRdb on the 5' RACE reads, yielding one entry per CDR3 protein. The sample comprises some 400,000 distinct CDR3 sequences, around 19% of which are singletons, and roughly a sixth rests with the top ten. The sample consisted of PBMCs, taken before the yellow fever booster vaccination. Receptor source: a man younger than 35 who received the YFV17D yellow fever vaccine.

This clonotype was seen more than once but under ten times. The genes are TRBV9 and TRBJ2-5; D perhaps matches TRBD2 (5 bases). Germline-derived CDR1 and CDR2 are SGDLS and YYNGEE. V was shortened by 1 base and J by 5 bases, with 9 bases between the two germline ends. The CDR3 runs 13 residues. The CDR3 is CASSVRSGETQYF. CDR3 nucleotides: TGTGCCAGCAGCGTACGCTCGGGGGAGACCCAGTACTTC.

The J gene is TRBJ2-7, the V gene TRBV6-6, with a weak D call TRBD1 (5 bases). The V end lost 4 bases, the J end lost 3 bases, and 10 bases lay between the germline ends. Germline assignment: CDR1 MNHNY and CDR2 SVGAGI (reference sequence). This CDR3 region has 13 residues. CDR3 residues: CASSSRDNYEQYF. For the CDR3, the DNA is TGTGCCAGCAGTTCCAGGGATAACTACGAGCAGTACTTC.

V and J are TRBV18 and TRBJ1-1, with 7 bases lining up with TRBD1. Germline CDR1 and CDR2: KGHSH and LQKENI. This CDR3 spans 17 amino acids. After removal of 2 bases from V and 1 base from J, the junction contained 10 bases not matched to a gene. CDR3 DNA sequence: TGTGCCAGCTCACCAATATCAAACAGGGGAGCGAACACTGAAGCTTTCTTT. Its protein product is CASSPISNRGANTEAFF.

The chain links TRBV6-1 to TRBJ1-2, with D maybe TRBD1 (5 bases). The CDR3 covers 14 residues. V shed 8 bases and J shed 2 bases, with 15 bases lying between them. Germline CDR1 and CDR2: MNHNS and SASEGT. The CDR3 region is CASERDGANYGYTF. CDR3 coding DNA: TGTGCCAGCGAGAGAGACGGGGCAAACTATGGCTACACCTTC.

This clonotype has only a few counts. The chain uses TRBV7-8 and TRBJ2-2; possibly TRBD2 for D (5 bases). This CDR3 is 16 amino acids long. Germline-derived CDR1 and CDR2 are SGHVS and FQNEAQ. Trimming left V 5 bases short and J 4 bases short, with 17 bases between. CDR3 sequence reads: CASSPTGEGRTGELFF. Here the CDR3 DNA reads TGTGCCAGCAGCCCTACCGGAGAGGGCCGCACCGGGGAGCTGTTTTTT. The variable domain in full, with the rest retrieved from reference TRBV7-8 and TRBJ2-2, is GAGVSQSPRYKVAKRGQDVALRCDPISGHVSLFWYQQALGQGPEFLTYFQNEAQLDKSGLPSDRFFAERPEGSVSTLKIQRTQQEDSAVYLCASSPTGEGRTGELFFGEGSRLTVL.

The chain links TRBV3-1 to TRBJ2-3; no definite D call. This CDR3 has 14 residues. The germline V gene has CDR1 LGHDT and CDR2 YNNKEL (reference sequence). V lost 3 bases and J lost 3, with 10 bases in between. CDR3 bases: TGTGCCAGCAGCCACCAGTATGAGACAGATACGCAGTATTTT. It translates to CASSHQYETDTQYF.

This clonotype appeared a few times. The rearrangement links TRBV5-1 to TRBJ1-1; 9 nucleotides agree with TRBD1. Germline-derived CDR1 and CDR2 are SGHRS and YFSETQ. V was clipped by 2 bases and J by 9 bases; unmatched bases: 11. CDR3 length: 15 residues. The CDR3 spells CASSLGEDRGSKAFF. In DNA form, the CDR3 reads TGCGCCAGCAGCTTAGGTGAGGACAGGGGTTCGAAAGCTTTCTTT.

A few counts support this clonotype. This rearrangement joins TRBV12-3 or TRBV12-4 to TRBJ2-7, with a tentative D call TRBD1 (6 bases). The CDR3 covers 14 residues. V lost 3 bases, J lost 2 bases, and 11 bases lay in between. As DNA, the CDR3 is TGTGCCAGCAGTTTGACCGAGGGGGCCTACGAGCAGTACGTC. Translation gives CASSLTEGAYEQYV.

This clonotype was seen only once. J is TRBJ1-6 and V is TRBV2, with D possibly matching TRBD1 (5 bases). The CDR3 covers 19 residues. V gave up 0 bases and J gave up 0 bases, with 15 bases separating them. Germline V lookup: CDR1 SNHLY, CDR2 FYNNEI. The CDR3 coding sequence is TGTGCCAGCAGTGAAGCAACTACAGGCAGAAGCTCCTATAATTCACCCCTCCACTTT. Translation gives CASSEATTGRSSYNSPLHF.

V usage is TRBV27 and J usage is TRBJ2-1, with 8 positions matching TRBD2. J gave up 2 bases and V 4 bases, and 7 bases lay outside the gene matches. The CDR3 runs 16 residues. CDR1 and CDR2 (germline): MNHEY, SMNVEV (reference sequence). The CDR3 DNA sequence: TGTGCCAGCAGTTCTGTAGCGGGGTCGACCTACAATGAGCAGTTCTTC. Protein: CASSSVAGSTYNEQFF.

V and J are TRBV6-5 and TRBJ1-2; D is undetermined. The germline CDR1 and CDR2 sequences are MNHEY and SVGAGI. There are 11 residues in the CDR3. V lost 7 bases and J lost 4, with 7 bases in between. In nucleotides, the CDR3 is TGTGCCAGCACGCGGGGCTATGGCTACACCTTC. Amino acid sequence: CASTRGYGYTF.

The rearrangement links TRBV5-1 to TRBJ2-7; no clear D gene. V was pared by 3 bases and J by 1 base, with 11 bases between. Germline-derived CDR1 and CDR2 are SGHRS and YFSETQ. The CDR3 is 14 residues long. The CDR3 here is CASSSDGRSYEQYF. CDR3 DNA: TGCGCCAGCAGCTCGGATGGACGGTCCTACGAGCAGTACTTC. The full variable domain, rest sourced from reference TRBV5-1 and TRBJ2-7, is KAGVTQTPRYLIKTRGQQVTLSCSPISGHRSVSWYQQTPGQGLQFLFEYFSETQRNKGNFPGRFSGRQFSNSRSEMNVSTLELGDSALYLCASSSDGRSYEQYFGPGTRLTVT.

This clonotype was recorded a few times. The V and J genes are TRBV7-2 and TRBJ2-3; D possibly corresponds to TRBD2 (5 bases). This CDR3 is 14 amino acids long. The ends were cut back, 2 bases at V and 4 bases at J, with 10 bases in the middle. Germline V gene lookup returns CDR1 SGHTA and CDR2 FQGNSA. DNA of the CDR3: TGTGCCAGCAGCTTAAACGCGGGCCCAGATACGCAGTATTTT. It translates to CASSLNAGPDTQYF.

This clonotype was counted only a few times. The chain combines TRBV5-5 with TRBJ2-7; D remains ambiguous. Trimming took 6 bases from V and 2 from J, leaving 18 bases between them. CDR3 length: 15 residues. Germline assignment: CDR1 SGHKS and CDR2 YYEKEE (reference sequence). Here the CDR3 reads CASTLPDSPTYEQYV. Here the CDR3 DNA reads TGTGCCAGCACCCTCCCCGACTCCCCGACCTACGAGCAGTACGTC.

The chain uses TRBV6-5 and TRBJ1-1; D unclear. The CDR3 length is 14 residues. Germline CDR1 is MNHEY and CDR2 is SVGAGI. Trimming shortened V by 5 bases and J by 4 bases, and 14 bases separated the two germline ends. CDR3 in amino acids: CASSQSRTPTEAFF. The CDR3 nucleotides are TGTGCCAGCAGTCAATCACGAACACCCACTGAAGCTTTCTTT.

The V call is TRBV5-4, the J call TRBJ1-6, with D unclear. Germline assignment: CDR1 SGHNT and CDR2 YYREEE (reference sequence). The CDR3 is 14 amino acids. The V gene lost 1 base and the J gene lost 9 bases, with 11 bases spanning the gap. CDR3 bases: TGTGCCAGCAGCTTGTGGGATGGTAGTTCACCCCTCCACTTT. It codes for CASSLWDGSSPLHF.

The chain links TRBV20-1 to TRBJ2-5; a possible D gene is TRBD2 (6 bases). Germline V gene lookup returns CDR1 DFQATT and CDR2 SNEGSKA (reference sequence). The CDR3 contains 13 residues. V was trimmed by 5 bases and J by 1 base, leaving 11 bases between them. In DNA form, the CDR3 reads TGCAGTGCTGAACCGGGACTCCAAGAGACCCAGTACTTC. As protein: CSAEPGLQETQYF.

This clonotype was recorded a few times. The V and J genes are TRBV5-5 and TRBJ1-5; 10 positions match TRBD1. The V gene's germline CDR1 is SGHKS and CDR2 YYEKEE (reference sequence). The CDR3 sequence is 16 residues long. V was clipped by 7 bases and J by 4 bases; unmatched bases: 11. The CDR3 DNA is TGTGCCAGCTGCGGCGGGACAGGGGCTGGTAATCAGCCCCAGCATTTT. Its protein product is CASCGGTGAGNQPQHF.

The CDR3 reads CASRRGTGNQPQHF. The DNA of the CDR3 is TGTGCCAGCAGACGTGGGACAGGGAATCAGCCCCAGCATTTT. The rearrangement uses TRBV7-2 and TRBJ1-5; 9 bases fit TRBD1. This CDR3 spans 14 amino acids. Germline lookup yields CDR1 SGHTA and CDR2 FQGNSA. V dropped 6 bases and J dropped 4; count of bases not matched to a gene: 4.

There are many counts of this clonotype. This rearrangement joins TRBV10-3 to TRBJ2-7; 8 bases fit TRBD1. The V gene end was trimmed by 6 bases and the J gene end by 1 base; junction bases not matched to a gene: 11. Germline V gene sequence: CDR1 ENHRY, CDR2 SYGVKD. This CDR3 contains 16 residues. The CDR3 nucleotides read TGTGCCATCAGCGACACGGCCGGGACAGGTTCCTACGAGCAGTACTTC. Protein product: CAISDTAGTGSYEQYF.

The table lists this clonotype with a few counts. The chain recombines TRBV6-6 with TRBJ1-2; possibly TRBD1 for D (6 bases). The CDR3 length is 14 residues. The germline V gene encodes CDR1 MNHNY and CDR2 SVGAGI (reference sequence). Trimming took 3 bases from V and 4 from J, leaving 12 bases between them. The CDR3: CASSYGGQIYGYTF. CDR3 in DNA: TGTGCCAGCAGTTATGGGGGGCAGATCTATGGCTACACCTTC.

The sample holds many counts of this clonotype. This chain links TRBV5-1 with TRBJ1-1; D not certain. Germline V lookup: CDR1 SGHRS, CDR2 YFSETQ. This CDR3 spans 12 amino acids. Trimming stripped 6 bases from V and 4 bases from J, with 10 bases between. DNA for the CDR3: TGCGCCAGCATGCGGGAGGGCACTGAAGCTTTCTTT. Its translation is CASMREGTEAFF.

Details on this clonotype: The junction differs from germline at one of its ends, possibly a read error. The V and J genes are TRBV6-5 and TRBJ2-1, with D tentatively TRBD2 (6 bases). The CDR3 consists of 15 residues. Per germline, CDR1 MNHEY and CDR2 SVGAGI. CDR3 amino acids: CASSLLGTLYNEEFF. The CDR3 DNA sequence: TGTGCCAGCAGTTTATTGGGGACTCTATACAATGAGGAGTTCTTC.

The V gene is TRBV6-2 or TRBV6-3, the J gene TRBJ2-5; D unresolved. CDR3 length equals 12 residues. Trimming stripped 6 bases from V and 10 bases from J, with 15 bases between. Germline CDR1 MNHEY, CDR2 SVGEGT. The CDR3 is CASSSPVGSQYF. CDR3 DNA: TGTGCCAGCAGCTCGCCCGTGGGAAGCCAGTACTTC.